This TCR beta chain was obtained from a study of T cell changes during pregnancy in multiple sclerosis. Generated by immunoSEQ multiplex PCR, the TCRdb table keeps only in-frame clones and is missing some. The table lists tens of thousands of clones, 85% to 95% of them singletons. CDR1 is MNHEY and CDR2 is SMNVEV in the germline V gene (reference sequence). This CDR3 spans 11 amino acids. In the case of this clone: One junction end does not reproduce the germline sequence, and a read error may be involved.

This clonotype was obtained from a female donor with multiple sclerosis, enrolled in a pregnancy study. J is TRBJ2-1 and V is TRBV27; a weak D match, TRBD2 (5 bases). The sample consisted of CD8+ T cells from peripheral blood mononuclear cells, taken after pregnancy. Here the CDR3 reads CASGDGFPGVF. DNA of the CDR3: TGTGCCAGCGGAGACGGTTTCCCCGGGGTCTTC.